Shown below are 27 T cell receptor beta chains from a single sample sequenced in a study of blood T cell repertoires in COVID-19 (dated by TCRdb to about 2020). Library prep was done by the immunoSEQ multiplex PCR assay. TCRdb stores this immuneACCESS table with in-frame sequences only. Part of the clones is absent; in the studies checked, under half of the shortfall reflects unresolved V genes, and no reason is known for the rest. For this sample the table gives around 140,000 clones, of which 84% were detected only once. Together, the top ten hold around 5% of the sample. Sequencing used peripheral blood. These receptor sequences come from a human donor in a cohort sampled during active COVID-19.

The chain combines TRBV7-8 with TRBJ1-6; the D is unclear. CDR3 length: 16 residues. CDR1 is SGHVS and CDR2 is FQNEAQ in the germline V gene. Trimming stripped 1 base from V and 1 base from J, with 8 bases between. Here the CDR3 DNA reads TGTGCCAGCAGCTTAGAGTCGGTATCCTATAATTCACCCCTCCACTTT. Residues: CASSLESVSYNSPLHF.

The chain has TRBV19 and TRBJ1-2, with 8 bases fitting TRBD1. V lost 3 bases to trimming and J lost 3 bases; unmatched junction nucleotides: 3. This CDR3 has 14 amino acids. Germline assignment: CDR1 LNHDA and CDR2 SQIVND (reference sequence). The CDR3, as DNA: TGTGCCAGTAGTATCAGGGGGCGGTACTATGGCTACACCTTC. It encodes CASSIRGRYYGYTF. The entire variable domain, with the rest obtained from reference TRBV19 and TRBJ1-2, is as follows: DGGITQSPKYLFRKEGQNVTLSCEQNLNHDAMYWYRQDPGQGLRLIYYSQIVNDFQKGDIAEGYSVSREKKESFPLTVTSAQKNPTAFYLCASSIRGRYYGYTFGSGTRLTVV.

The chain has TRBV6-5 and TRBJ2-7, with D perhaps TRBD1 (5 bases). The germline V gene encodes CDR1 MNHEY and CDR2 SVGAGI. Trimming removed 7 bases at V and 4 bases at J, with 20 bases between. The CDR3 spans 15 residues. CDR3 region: CASNIDQGVPYEQYV. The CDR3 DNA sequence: TGTGCCAGCAACATTGATCAAGGGGTTCCGTACGAGCAGTACGTC.

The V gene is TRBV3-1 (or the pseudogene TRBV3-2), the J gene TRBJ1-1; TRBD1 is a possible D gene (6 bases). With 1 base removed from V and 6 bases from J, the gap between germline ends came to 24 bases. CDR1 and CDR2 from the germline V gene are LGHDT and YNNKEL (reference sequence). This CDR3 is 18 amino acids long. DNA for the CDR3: TGTGCCAGCAGCCAAGCCCCCAGGGGTGGGGGCTATTTGGCTGAAGCTTTCTTT. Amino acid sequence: CASSQAPRGGGYLAEAFF.

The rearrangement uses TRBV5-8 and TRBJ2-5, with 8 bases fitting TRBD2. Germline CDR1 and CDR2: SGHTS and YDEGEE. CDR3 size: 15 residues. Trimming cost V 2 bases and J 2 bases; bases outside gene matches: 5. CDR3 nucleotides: TGTGCCAGCAGCTTTCGGCGGGGGGCTCAAGAGACCCAGTACTTC. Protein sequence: CASSFRRGAQETQYF.

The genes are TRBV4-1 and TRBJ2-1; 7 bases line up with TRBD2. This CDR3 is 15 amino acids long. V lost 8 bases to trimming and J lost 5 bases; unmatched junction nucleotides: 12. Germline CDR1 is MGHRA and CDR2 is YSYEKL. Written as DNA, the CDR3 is TGCGCCAGCTCTTCAAGGGAGCTAGCGGACAATGAGCAGTTCTTC. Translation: CASSSRELADNEQFF.

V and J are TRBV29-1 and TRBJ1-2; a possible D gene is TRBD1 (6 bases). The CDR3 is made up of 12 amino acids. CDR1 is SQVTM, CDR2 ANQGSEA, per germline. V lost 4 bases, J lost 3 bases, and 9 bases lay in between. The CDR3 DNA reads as TGCAGCGTTGGGACAGCTGACTATGGCTACACCTTC. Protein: CSVGTADYGYTF. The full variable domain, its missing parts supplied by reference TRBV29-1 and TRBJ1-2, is SAVISQKPSRDICQRGTSLTIQCQVDSQVTMMFWYRQQPGQSLTLIATANQGSEATYESGFVIDKFPISRPNLTFSTLTVSNMSPEDSSIYLCSVGTADYGYTFGSGTRLTVV.

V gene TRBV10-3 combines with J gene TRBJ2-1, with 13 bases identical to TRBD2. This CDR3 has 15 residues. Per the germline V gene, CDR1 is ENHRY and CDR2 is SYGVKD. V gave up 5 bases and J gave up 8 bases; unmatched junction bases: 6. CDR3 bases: TGTGCCATCAGTTTAGGACTAGCGGGAGCCGATGAGCAGTTCTTC. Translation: CAISLGLAGADEQFF.

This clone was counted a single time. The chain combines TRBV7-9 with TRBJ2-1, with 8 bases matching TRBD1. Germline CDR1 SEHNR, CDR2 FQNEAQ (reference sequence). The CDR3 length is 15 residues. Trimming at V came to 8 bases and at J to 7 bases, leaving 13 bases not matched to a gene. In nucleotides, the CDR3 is TGTGCCAGCGGGGCACCGGGACAGGTCTGGAATGAGCAGTTCTTC. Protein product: CASGAPGQVWNEQFF.

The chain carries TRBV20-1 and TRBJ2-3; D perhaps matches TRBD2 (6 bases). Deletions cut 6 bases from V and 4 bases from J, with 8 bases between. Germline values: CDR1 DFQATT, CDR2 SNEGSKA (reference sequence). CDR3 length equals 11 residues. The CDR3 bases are TGCAGTGCGGGGGAGGCAGATACGCAGTATTTT. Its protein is CSAGEADTQYF.

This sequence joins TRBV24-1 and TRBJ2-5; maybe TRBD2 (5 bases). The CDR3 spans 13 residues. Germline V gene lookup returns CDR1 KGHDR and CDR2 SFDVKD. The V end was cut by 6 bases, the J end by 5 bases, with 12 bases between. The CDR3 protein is CATSPETGETQYF. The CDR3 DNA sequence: TGTGCCACCAGTCCAGAGACGGGGGAGACCCAGTACTTC.

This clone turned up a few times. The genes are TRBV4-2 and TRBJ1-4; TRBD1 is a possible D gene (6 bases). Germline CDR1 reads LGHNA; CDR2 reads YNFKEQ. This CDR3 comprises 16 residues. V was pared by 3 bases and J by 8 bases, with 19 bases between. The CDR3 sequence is CASSQRLTGSSEKLFF. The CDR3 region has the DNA TGTGCCAGCAGCCAGCGGCTGACAGGATCCTCAGAAAAACTGTTTTTT.

The chain's CDR3 is CASSPGTGVGHEQFF. In DNA, the CDR3 is TGTGCCAGCTCACCAGGGACAGGGGTTGGCCATGAGCAGTTCTTC. The chain joins TRBV18 to TRBJ2-1; 10 bases fit TRBD1. Germline-derived CDR1 and CDR2 are KGHSH and LQKENI. The CDR3 is 15 residues long. V trimming: 2 bases; J trimming: 8 bases; junction bases outside the gene matches: 6.

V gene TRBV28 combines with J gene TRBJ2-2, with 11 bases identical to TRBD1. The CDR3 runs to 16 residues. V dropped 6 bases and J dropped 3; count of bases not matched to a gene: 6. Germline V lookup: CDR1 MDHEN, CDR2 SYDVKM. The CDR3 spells CASSAWTGGDTGELFF. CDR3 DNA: TGTGCCAGCAGCGCGTGGACAGGGGGCGACACCGGGGAGCTGTTTTTT. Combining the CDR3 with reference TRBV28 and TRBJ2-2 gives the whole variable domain DVKVTQSSRYLVKRTGEKVFLECVQDMDHENMFWYRQDPGLGLRLIYFSYDVKMKEKGDIPEGYSVSREKKERFSLILESASTNQTSMYLCASSAWTGGDTGELFFGEGSRLTVL.

The CDR3 loop is CATSAPHGGGYTF. CDR3 in DNA: TGTGCCACCAGTGCCCCCCACGGGGGTGGCTACACCTTC. This chain uses TRBV24-1 with TRBJ1-2, with a possible D match to TRBD1 (5 bases). Looked up from germline, CDR1 is KGHDR and CDR2 is SFDVKD. The CDR3 is 13 residues long. Trimming removed 5 bases from V and 7 bases from J, with 13 bases in between.

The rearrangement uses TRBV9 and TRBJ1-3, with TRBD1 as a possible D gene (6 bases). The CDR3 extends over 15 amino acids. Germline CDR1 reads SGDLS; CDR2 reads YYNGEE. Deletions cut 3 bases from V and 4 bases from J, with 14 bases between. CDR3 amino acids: CASSDQGIRGNTIYF. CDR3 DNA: TGTGCCAGCAGCGACCAGGGGATTCGGGGAAACACCATATATTTT.

As DNA, the CDR3 is TGTGCCAGCAGCTTTCCCTCGACTAGCGGGAACGTAGAGACCCAGTACTTC. It specifies CASSFPSTSGNVETQYF. This chain links TRBV7-3 with TRBJ2-5; 11 positions agree with TRBD2. The CDR3 is 17 residues long. Germline assignment: CDR1 SGHTA and CDR2 FQGTGA. V dropped 3 bases and J dropped 4; count of bases not matched to a gene: 10.

This CDR3 is CASSPSTGGYTF. For the CDR3, the DNA is TGTGCCAGCAGCCCCTCTACCGGTGGCTACACCTTC. The chain recombines TRBV14 with TRBJ1-2; D unclear. This CDR3 contains 12 residues. Germline V gene data show CDR1 as SGHDN and CDR2 as FVKESK. With 4 bases removed from V and 7 bases from J, the gap between germline ends came to 10 bases.

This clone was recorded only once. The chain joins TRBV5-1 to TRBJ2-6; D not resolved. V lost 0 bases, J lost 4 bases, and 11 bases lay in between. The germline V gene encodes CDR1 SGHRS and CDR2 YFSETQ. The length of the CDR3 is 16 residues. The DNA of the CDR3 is TGCGCCAGCAGCTTGGCCACCGGGTTGGGGGCCAACGTCCTGACTTTC. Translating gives CASSLATGLGANVLTF.

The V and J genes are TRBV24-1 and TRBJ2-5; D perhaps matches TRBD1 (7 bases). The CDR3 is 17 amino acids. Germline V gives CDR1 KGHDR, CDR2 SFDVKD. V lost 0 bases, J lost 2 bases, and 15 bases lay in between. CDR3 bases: TGTGCCACCAGTGATTTGCGGGGGATACAGGGGCAAGAGACCCAGTACTTC. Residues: CATSDLRGIQGQETQYF.

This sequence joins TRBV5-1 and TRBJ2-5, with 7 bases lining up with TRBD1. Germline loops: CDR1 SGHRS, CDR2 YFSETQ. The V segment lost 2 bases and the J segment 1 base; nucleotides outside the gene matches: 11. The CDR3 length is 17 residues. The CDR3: CASSFIGTAIAQETQYF. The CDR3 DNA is TGCGCCAGCAGCTTCATTGGGACAGCGATAGCCCAAGAGACCCAGTACTTC.

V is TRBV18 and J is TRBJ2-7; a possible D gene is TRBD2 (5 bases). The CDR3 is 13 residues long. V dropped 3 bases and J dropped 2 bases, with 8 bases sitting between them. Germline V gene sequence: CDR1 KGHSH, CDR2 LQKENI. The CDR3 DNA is TGTGCCAGCTCACCCAGCGGACCCTACGAGCAGTACGTC. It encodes CASSPSGPYEQYV.

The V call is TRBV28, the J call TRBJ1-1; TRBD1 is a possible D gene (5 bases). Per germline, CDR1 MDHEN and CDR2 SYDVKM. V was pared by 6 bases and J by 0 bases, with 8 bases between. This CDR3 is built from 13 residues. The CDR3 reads CASSLQVNTEAFF. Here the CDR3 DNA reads TGTGCCAGCAGCCTACAGGTGAACACTGAAGCTTTCTTT. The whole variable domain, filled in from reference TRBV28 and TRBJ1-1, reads DVKVTQSSRYLVKRTGEKVFLECVQDMDHENMFWYRQDPGLGLRLIYFSYDVKMKEKGDIPEGYSVSREKKERFSLILESASTNQTSMYLCASSLQVNTEAFFGQGTRLTVV.

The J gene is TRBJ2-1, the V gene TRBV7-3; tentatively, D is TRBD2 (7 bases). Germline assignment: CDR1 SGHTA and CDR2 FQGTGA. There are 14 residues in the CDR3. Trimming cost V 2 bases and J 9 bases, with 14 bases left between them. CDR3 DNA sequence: TGTGCCAGCAGCTTAGAGGGGGAGGGTAGTGAGCAGTTCTTC. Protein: CASSLEGEGSEQFF.

In DNA form, the CDR3 reads TGTGCCTGGAACAGCGACGCAGGGGAGCGGGAAAAACTGTTTTTT. Protein sequence: CAWNSDAGEREKLFF. This chain uses TRBV30 with TRBJ1-4; a possible D gene is TRBD1 (6 bases). The CDR3 length is 15 residues. CDR1 and CDR2 (germline): GTSNPN, SVGIG (reference sequence). The ends were cut back, 4 bases at V and 8 bases at J, with 20 bases in the middle.

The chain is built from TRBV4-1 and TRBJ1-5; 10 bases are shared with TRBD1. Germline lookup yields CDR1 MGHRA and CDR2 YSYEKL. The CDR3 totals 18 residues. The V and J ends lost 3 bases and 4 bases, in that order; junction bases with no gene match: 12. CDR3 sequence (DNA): TGCGCCAGCAGCCACGAACTGAGGACAGGGGGTAGAAATCAGCCCCAGCATTTT. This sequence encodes CASSHELRTGGRNQPQHF.

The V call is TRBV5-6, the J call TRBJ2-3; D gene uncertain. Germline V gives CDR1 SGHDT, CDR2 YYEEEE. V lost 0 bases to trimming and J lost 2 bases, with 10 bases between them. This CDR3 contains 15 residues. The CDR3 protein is CASSLDQTHTDTQYF. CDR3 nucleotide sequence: TGTGCCAGCAGCTTGGACCAGACTCACACAGATACGCAGTATTTT.